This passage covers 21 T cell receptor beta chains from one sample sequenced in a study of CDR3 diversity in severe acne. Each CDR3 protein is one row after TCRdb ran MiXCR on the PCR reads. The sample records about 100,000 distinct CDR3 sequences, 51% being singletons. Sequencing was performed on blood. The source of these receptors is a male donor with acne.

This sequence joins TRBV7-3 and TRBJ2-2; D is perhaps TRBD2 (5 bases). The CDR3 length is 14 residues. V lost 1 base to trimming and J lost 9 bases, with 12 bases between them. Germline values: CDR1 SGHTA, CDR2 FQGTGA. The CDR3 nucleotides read TGTGCCAGCAGCTTAATAGCCGGACTCCGGGAGCTGTTTTTT. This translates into CASSLIAGLRELFF. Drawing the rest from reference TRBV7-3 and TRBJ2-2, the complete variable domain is GAGVSQTPSNKVTEKGKYVELRCDPISGHTALYWYRQSLGQGPEFLIYFQGTGAADDSGLPNDRFFAVRPEGSVSTLKIQRTERGDSAVYLCASSLIAGLRELFFGEGSRLTVL.

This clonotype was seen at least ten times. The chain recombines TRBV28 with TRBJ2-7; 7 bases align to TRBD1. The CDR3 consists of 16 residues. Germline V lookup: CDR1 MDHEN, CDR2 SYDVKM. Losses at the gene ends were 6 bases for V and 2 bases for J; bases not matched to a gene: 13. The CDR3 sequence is CASSELKGARAYEQYF. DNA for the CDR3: TGTGCCAGCAGCGAGTTGAAGGGGGCTAGGGCCTACGAGCAGTACTTC.

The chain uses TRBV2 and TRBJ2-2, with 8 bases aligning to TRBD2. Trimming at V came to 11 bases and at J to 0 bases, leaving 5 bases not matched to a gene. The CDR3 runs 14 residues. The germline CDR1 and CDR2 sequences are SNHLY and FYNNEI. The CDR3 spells CARSGLANTGELFF. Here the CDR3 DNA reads TGTGCCCGATCGGGACTAGCGAACACCGGGGAGCTGTTTTTT.

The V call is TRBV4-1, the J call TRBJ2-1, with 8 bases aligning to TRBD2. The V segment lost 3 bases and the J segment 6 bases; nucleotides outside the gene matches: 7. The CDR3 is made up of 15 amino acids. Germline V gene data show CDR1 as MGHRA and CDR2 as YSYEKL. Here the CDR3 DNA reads TGCGCCAGCAGCCATAGCGGGGATAAAATCAATGAGCAGTTCTTC. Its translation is CASSHSGDKINEQFF.

The chain's CDR3 is CAWAGSKTQYF. CDR3 in DNA: TGTGCCTGGGCGGGCTCTAAGACCCAGTACTTC. V gene TRBV30 combines with J gene TRBJ2-5; a weak D match, TRBD2 (5 bases). Germline CDR1 GTSNPN, CDR2 SVGIG (reference sequence). CDR3 size: 11 residues. Between the trimmed V and J ends, which lost 5 bases and 6 bases, there was a span of 10 bases.

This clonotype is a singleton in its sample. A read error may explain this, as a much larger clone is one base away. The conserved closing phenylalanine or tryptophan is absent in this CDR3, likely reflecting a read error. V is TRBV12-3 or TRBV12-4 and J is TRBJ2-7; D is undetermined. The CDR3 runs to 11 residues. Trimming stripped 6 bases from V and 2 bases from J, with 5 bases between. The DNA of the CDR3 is TGTGCCAGCAGCTCGACCTACGAGCAGTACCTC. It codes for CASSSTYEQYL.

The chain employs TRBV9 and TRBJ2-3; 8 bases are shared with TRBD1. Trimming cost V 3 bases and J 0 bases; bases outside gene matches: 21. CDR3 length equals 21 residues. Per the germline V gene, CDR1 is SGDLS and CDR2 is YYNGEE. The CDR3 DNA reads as TGTGCCAGCAGCGACCGAGGAATTGGTGATGGACAGGGCCTTAGCACAGATACGCAGTATTTT. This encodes CASSDRGIGDGQGLSTDTQYF.

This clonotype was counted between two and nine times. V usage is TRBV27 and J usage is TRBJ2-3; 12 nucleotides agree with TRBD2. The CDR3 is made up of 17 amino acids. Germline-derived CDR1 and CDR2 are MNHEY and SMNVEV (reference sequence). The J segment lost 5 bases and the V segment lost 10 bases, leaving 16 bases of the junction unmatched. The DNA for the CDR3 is TGTGCCACCTCCTTTGGGCTAGCGGGAGGGCCTGGAGATACGCAGTATTTT. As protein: CATSFGLAGGPGDTQYF.

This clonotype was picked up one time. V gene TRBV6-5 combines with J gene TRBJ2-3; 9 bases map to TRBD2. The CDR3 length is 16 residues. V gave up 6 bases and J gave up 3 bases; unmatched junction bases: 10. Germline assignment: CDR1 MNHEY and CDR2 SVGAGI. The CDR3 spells CASRVTGGRGTDTQYF. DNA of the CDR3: TGTGCCAGCAGGGTGACTGGCGGGAGGGGGACAGATACGCAGTATTTT.

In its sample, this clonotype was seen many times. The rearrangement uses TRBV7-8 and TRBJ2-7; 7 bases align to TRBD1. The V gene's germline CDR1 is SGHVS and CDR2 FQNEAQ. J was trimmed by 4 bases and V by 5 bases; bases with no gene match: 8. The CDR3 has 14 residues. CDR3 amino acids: CASSPRQGWYEQYF. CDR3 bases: TGTGCCAGCAGCCCCCGACAGGGATGGTACGAGCAGTACTTC.

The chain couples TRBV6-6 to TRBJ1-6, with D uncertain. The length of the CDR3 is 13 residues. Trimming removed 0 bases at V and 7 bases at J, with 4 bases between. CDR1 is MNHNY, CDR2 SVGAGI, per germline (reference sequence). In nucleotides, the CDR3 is TGTGCCAGCAGTTACTCTACCAATTCACCCCTCCACTTT. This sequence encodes CASSYSTNSPLHF.

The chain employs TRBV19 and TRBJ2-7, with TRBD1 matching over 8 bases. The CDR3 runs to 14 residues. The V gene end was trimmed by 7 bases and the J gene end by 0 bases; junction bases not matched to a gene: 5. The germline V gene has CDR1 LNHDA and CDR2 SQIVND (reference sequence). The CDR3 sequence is CASKMDRASYEQYF. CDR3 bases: TGTGCCAGTAAGATGGACAGGGCCTCCTACGAGCAGTACTTC.

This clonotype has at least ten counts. CDR3 coding DNA: TGTGCCAGCAGCCCCAGAGGGGCGATGAACACTGAAGCTTTCTTT. Translated: CASSPRGAMNTEAFF. The chain joins TRBV9 to TRBJ1-1; possible D gene TRBD1, 5 bases. Germline V gives CDR1 SGDLS, CDR2 YYNGEE. The CDR3 is 15 residues long. V was clipped by 4 bases and J by 0 bases, with 13 bases between them.

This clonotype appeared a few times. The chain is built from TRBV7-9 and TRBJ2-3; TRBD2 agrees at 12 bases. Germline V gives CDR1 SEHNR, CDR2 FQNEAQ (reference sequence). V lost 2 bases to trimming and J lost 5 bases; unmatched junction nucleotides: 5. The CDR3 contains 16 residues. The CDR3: CASSLRLAGARDTQYF. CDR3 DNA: TGTGCCAGCAGCTTACGACTAGCGGGGGCGAGAGATACGCAGTATTTT.

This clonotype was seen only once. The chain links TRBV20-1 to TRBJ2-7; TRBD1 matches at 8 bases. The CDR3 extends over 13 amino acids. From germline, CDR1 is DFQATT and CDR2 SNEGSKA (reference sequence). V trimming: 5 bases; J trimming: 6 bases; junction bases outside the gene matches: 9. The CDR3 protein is CSAVDRVSREQYF. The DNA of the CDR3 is TGCAGTGCTGTGGACAGGGTGTCTCGCGAGCAGTACTTC.

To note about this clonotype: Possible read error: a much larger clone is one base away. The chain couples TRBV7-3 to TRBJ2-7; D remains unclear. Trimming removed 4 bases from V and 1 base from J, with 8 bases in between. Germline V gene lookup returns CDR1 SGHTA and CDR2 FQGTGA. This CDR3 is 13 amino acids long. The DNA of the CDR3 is TGTGCCAGCAGCTCGGACGTTTCCTACGAGCAGTACTTC. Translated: CASSSDVSYEQYF.

The CDR3, as DNA: TGTGCCACCAGTGATGGGAGAGGGAGCAATCAGCCCCAGCATTTT. It codes for CATSDGRGSNQPQHF. The rearrangement links TRBV24-1 to TRBJ1-5; D not resolved. The germline gives CDR1 KGHDR, CDR2 SFDVKD. The CDR3 totals 15 residues. V lost 3 bases and J lost 1, with 9 bases in between.

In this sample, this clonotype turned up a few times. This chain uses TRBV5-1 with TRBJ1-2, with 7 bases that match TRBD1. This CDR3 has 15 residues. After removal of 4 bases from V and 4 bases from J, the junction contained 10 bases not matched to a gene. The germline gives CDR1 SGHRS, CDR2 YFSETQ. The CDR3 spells CASSPGQAALYGYTF. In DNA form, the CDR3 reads TGCGCCAGCAGCCCCGGACAGGCGGCTCTCTATGGCTACACCTTC. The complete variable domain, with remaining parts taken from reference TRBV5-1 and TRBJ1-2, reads KAGVTQTPRYLIKTRGQQVTLSCSPISGHRSVSWYQQTPGQGLQFLFEYFSETQRNKGNFPGRFSGRQFSNSRSEMNVSTLELGDSALYLCASSPGQAALYGYTFGSGTRLTVV.

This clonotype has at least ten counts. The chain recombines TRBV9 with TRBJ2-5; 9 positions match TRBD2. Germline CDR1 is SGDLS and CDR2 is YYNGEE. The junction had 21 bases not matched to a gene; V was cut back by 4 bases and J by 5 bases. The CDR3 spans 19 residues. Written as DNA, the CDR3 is TGTGCCAGCAGCCGCCAGCCTAGCGGGGCTCAAGGGTGGTTTGAGACCCAGTACTTC. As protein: CASSRQPSGAQGWFETQYF.

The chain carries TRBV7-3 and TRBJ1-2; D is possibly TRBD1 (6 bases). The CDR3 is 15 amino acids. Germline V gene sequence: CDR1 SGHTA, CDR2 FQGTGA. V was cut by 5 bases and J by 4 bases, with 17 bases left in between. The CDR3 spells CASSVGRGTPYGYTF. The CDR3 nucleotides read TGTGCCAGCAGCGTAGGGAGGGGGACCCCCTATGGCTACACCTTC.

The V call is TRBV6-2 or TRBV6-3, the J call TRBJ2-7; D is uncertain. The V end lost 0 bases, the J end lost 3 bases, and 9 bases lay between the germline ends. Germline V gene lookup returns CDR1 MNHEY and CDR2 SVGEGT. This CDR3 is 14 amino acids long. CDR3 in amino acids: CASSYSSRGYEQYF. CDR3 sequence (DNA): TGTGCCAGCAGTTACTCCTCTCGTGGCTACGAGCAGTACTTC.